This TCR beta chain appears in the sequencing data of a study of radiation and T cells in renal cell carcinoma. Study details: Nephrectomy followed 15 Gy stereotactic body radiation by 4 weeks.

Specified time point: blood 2 weeks post-SBRT. The treatment is: 15 Gy SBRT to primary tumor, nephrectomy 4 weeks later. This clone was counted a few times. V was pared by 7 bases and J by 4 bases, with 13 bases between. The germline V gene encodes CDR1 MNHEY and CDR2 SVGAGI. This CDR3 contains 13 residues. The protocol was immunoSEQ multiplex PCR, while the TCRdb copy is restricted to in-frame clones and leaves out a portion. The table has tens of thousands of clones, roughly four fifths seen once. This receptor was obtained from a man between 60 and 75 years old with renal cell carcinoma. The sample in question was blood, obtained from a patient whose treatment included radiotherapy and nephrectomy. V gene TRBV6-5 combines with J gene TRBJ1-1, with TRBD1 as a possible D gene (5 bases). The CDR3 bases are TGTGCCAGCACTCGCGGGGACCTCACTGAAGCTTTCTTT. Residues: CASTRGDLTEAFF.